The clone carrying this T cell receptor (beta chain) appeared a few times. The data were taken from a study of T cell repertoires in cytomegalovirus infection. The length of the CDR3 is 12 residues. The ends were cut back, 3 bases at V and 6 bases at J, with 11 bases in the middle. Germline lookup yields CDR1 SQVTM and CDR2 ANQGSEA. MiXCR was run by TCRdb on the reads, yielding one entry per CDR3 protein. The sample contains 300,000 or so distinct CDR3 sequences, roughly 25% of which appear only once. This TCR derives from a human donor in good health (CMV status not recorded). Some clones in this sample may be carry-over from other donors' samples. The chain carries TRBV29-1 and TRBJ1-1; a weak D match, TRBD1 (5 bases). The source material was PBMCs. CDR3 amino acids: CSVENRGAEAFF. The CDR3 DNA sequence: TGCAGCGTTGAGAATAGGGGTGCTGAAGCTTTCTTT.